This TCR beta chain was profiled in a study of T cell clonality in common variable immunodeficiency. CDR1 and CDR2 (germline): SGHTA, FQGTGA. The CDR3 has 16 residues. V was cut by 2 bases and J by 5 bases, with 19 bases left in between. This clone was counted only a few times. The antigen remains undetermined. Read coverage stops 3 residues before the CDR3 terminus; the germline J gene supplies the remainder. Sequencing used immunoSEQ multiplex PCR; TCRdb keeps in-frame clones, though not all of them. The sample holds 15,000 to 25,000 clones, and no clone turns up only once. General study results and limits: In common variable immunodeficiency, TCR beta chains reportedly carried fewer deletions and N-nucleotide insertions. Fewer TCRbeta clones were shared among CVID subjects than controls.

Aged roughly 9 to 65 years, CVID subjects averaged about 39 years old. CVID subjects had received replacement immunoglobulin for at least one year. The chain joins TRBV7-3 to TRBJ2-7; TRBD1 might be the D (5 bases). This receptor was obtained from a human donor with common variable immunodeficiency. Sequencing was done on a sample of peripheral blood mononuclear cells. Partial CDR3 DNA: TGTGCCAGCAGCTTAGACGCGCAGGGTGGAATCCACGAG. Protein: CASSLDAQGGIHE. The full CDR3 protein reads CASSLDAQGGIHEQYF.